This TCR beta chain was recovered during a study of T cell changes during pregnancy in multiple sclerosis. Clones were sequenced by immunoSEQ multiplex PCR, and TCRdb holds only the in-frame ones, with some missing. The sample carries 35,000 to 45,000 clones, roughly 90% recorded once. Germline V gene data show CDR1 as SGHRS and CDR2 as YFSETQ. This CDR3 has 14 amino acids. V trimming: 0 bases; J trimming: 2 bases; junction bases outside the gene matches: 1. The sequence was collected from a female donor with multiple sclerosis, enrolled in a pregnancy study. This rearrangement joins TRBV5-1 to TRBJ1-2, with 7 bases lining up with TRBD1. Sequencing was performed on CD4+ T cells from peripheral blood mononuclear cells, taken before pregnancy. For the CDR3, the DNA is TGCGCCAGCAGCTTGGACAGGGGCAACTATGGCTACACCTTC. Translation: CASSLDRGNYGYTF.